Following are 21 T cell receptor beta chains from one sample sequenced in a study of Ad26.COV2.S vaccination and SARS-CoV-2 variants. The treatment: 19 received Ad26.COV2.S at low or high dose, single or two shots; five or six received placebo; per-sample allocation not given. Repertoires come from day 63 after the first vaccine or placebo injection. The protocol was immunoSEQ multiplex PCR, while the TCRdb copy is restricted to in-frame clones and leaves out a portion. The sample carries about 480,000 clones, around 85% recorded once. Sequencing used peripheral blood, obtained in a trial of Ad26.COV2.S vaccine versus placebo. The receptors originated from a person between 18 and 60 years old who received the Ad26.COV2.S COVID-19 vaccine or a placebo.

J is TRBJ2-3 and V is TRBV5-4; D is unclear. The CDR3 spans 13 residues. The V gene lost 4 bases and the J gene lost 2 bases, with 8 bases spanning the gap. Per germline, CDR1 SGHNT and CDR2 YYREEE (reference sequence). In DNA, the CDR3 is TGTGCCAGCAGCCCGGAATCCACAGATACGCAGTATTTT. Protein product: CASSPESTDTQYF.

This rearrangement joins TRBV3-1 (or the pseudogene TRBV3-2) to TRBJ2-7; D remains ambiguous. V was shortened by 0 bases and J by 6 bases, with 12 bases between the two germline ends. The CDR3 is 14 amino acids. Germline V CDR1 and CDR2: LGHDT, YNNKEL (reference sequence). The DNA for the CDR3 is TGTGCCAGCAGCCAAGATCTTGCGAGCGCCGAGCAGTACTTC. Protein sequence: CASSQDLASAEQYF.

The chain joins TRBV3-1 (or the pseudogene TRBV3-2) to TRBJ2-6; 9 bases line up with TRBD2. The V gene's germline CDR1 is LGHDT and CDR2 YNNKEL (reference sequence). V lost 0 bases and J lost 3; bases outside the gene matches: 12. CDR3 length: 20 amino acids. Here the CDR3 reads CASSQDKGSGLAYGANVLTF. CDR3 nucleotides: TGTGCCAGCAGCCAAGATAAGGGTTCGGGACTAGCTTATGGGGCCAACGTCCTGACTTTC.

In the case of this clone: Different DNA sequences within this sample yield the same CDR3. The chain carries TRBV7-9 and TRBJ1-1; no clear D. CDR3 length equals 11 residues. With 5 bases removed from V and 5 bases from J, the gap between germline ends came to 6 bases. Looked up from germline, CDR1 is SEHNR and CDR2 is FQNEAQ (reference sequence). The CDR3 DNA is TGTGCCAGCAGCCGAACTACTGAAGCTTTCTTT. This encodes CASSRTTEAFF.

The rearrangement joins TRBV19 to TRBJ1-5; D is possibly TRBD1 (6 bases). Trimming removed 4 bases from V and 4 bases from J, with 14 bases in between. Per the germline V gene, CDR1 is LNHDA and CDR2 is SQIVND (reference sequence). The CDR3 has 15 residues. This CDR3 reads CASSKGTFPNQPQHF. In DNA, the CDR3 is TGTGCCAGTAGTAAAGGGACATTCCCTAATCAGCCCCAGCATTTT.

This sequence joins TRBV5-4 and TRBJ2-5; 10 bases are a match to TRBD1. The ends lost 3 bases at V and 5 bases at J; junction bases unmatched: 13. This CDR3 is 17 amino acids long. Germline CDR1 and CDR2: SGHNT and YYREEE (reference sequence). The CDR3 spells CASSSFKTGGSRETQYF. The CDR3 nucleotides read TGTGCCAGCAGCTCATTTAAGACAGGGGGCTCGAGGGAGACCCAGTACTTC.

The V call is TRBV29-1, the J call TRBJ2-2; TRBD2 agrees at 9 bases. Germline CDR1 and CDR2: SQVTM and ANQGSEA. Germline trimming cut 4 bases from V and 6 bases from J; bases unmatched to any gene: 18. The CDR3 totals 18 residues. Written as DNA, the CDR3 is TGCAGCGTTGTGAATGCGGAGGGGCCAGCGGGAGGTCCCGGGGAGCTGTTTTTT. Translation: CSVVNAEGPAGGPGELFF.

The chain uses TRBV4-3 and TRBJ2-3, with TRBD2 matching 16 bases. CDR1 is LGHNA, CDR2 YSLEER, per germline. The CDR3 is made up of 21 amino acids. Germline trimming cut 1 base from V and 0 bases from J; bases unmatched to any gene: 10. The CDR3 sequence: CASSQGLAGTSGRASTDTQYF. The CDR3 DNA follows: TGCGCCAGCAGCCAAGGATTAGCCGGGACTAGCGGGAGGGCTAGCACAGATACGCAGTATTTT.

The CDR3 is CASSHTGTSGNEQFF. In DNA form, the CDR3 reads TGTGCCAGCAGTCATACCGGGACTAGTGGCAATGAGCAGTTCTTC. V gene TRBV6-5 combines with J gene TRBJ2-1; 8 nucleotides agree with TRBD2. The CDR3 spans 15 residues. The ends lost 5 bases at V and 6 bases at J; junction bases unmatched: 9. CDR1 and CDR2 from the germline V gene are MNHEY and SVGAGI.

This chain connects TRBV4-2 to TRBJ2-2, with 11 positions matching TRBD2. V lost 1 base to trimming and J lost 5 bases; unmatched junction nucleotides: 6. The germline V gene encodes CDR1 LGHNA and CDR2 YNFKEQ. The CDR3 is 17 residues long. In DNA form, the CDR3 reads TGTGCCAGCAGCCAAGTTACTAGCGGGAGAGGGACCGGGGAGCTGTTTTTT. Translating it yields CASSQVTSGRGTGELFF.

The V call is TRBV13, the J call TRBJ2-7; 12 nucleotides agree with TRBD2. V was pared by 2 bases and J by 3 bases, with 8 bases of the junction left unmatched. Germline-derived CDR1 and CDR2 are PRHDT and FYEKMQ (reference sequence). The length of the CDR3 is 17 residues. The CDR3 loop is CASSLSSRTSGIYEQYF. CDR3 DNA: TGTGCCAGCAGCTTAAGTTCACGGACTAGCGGGATCTACGAGCAGTACTTC.

The chain couples TRBV9 to TRBJ2-2; D is undetermined. Germline-derived CDR1 and CDR2 are SGDLS and YYNGEE. Trimming removed 1 base from V and 4 bases from J, with 8 bases in between. The CDR3 loop spans 14 amino acids. For the CDR3, the DNA is TGTGCCAGCAGCGTAAGGGTATCCACCGGGGAGCTGTTTTTT. Its protein is CASSVRVSTGELFF.

J is TRBJ2-5 and V is TRBV24-1; 10 bases are a match to TRBD1. Trimming took 10 bases from V and 4 from J; bases not matched to a gene: 2. Germline V gene data show CDR1 as KGHDR and CDR2 as SFDVKD. The CDR3 spans 12 residues. In DNA, the CDR3 is TGTGCCACTAGGGACAGGGGAGAGACCCAGTACTTC. Encoded protein: CATRDRGETQYF.

This chain connects TRBV28 to TRBJ1-1; D ambiguous. Germline assignment: CDR1 MDHEN and CDR2 SYDVKM. The CDR3 runs 15 residues. V was pared by 3 bases and J by 4 bases, with 15 bases between. The CDR3 DNA reads TGTGCCAGCAGTTTTGGAGGGAGAATGAGCACTGAAGCTTTCTTT. It yields the protein CASSFGGRMSTEAFF.

The V call is TRBV28, the J call TRBJ2-2; a possible D gene is TRBD2 (6 bases). The CDR3 is made up of 14 amino acids. Trimming stripped 6 bases from V and 4 bases from J, with 12 bases between. Germline V gene sequence: CDR1 MDHEN, CDR2 SYDVKM. The CDR3 DNA reads TGTGCCAGCAGCCGCCTGGGAGGCACCGGGGAGCTGTTTTTT. It encodes CASSRLGGTGELFF.

This CDR3 is CASTGVGGGELFF. CDR3 coding DNA: TGTGCCAGTACGGGGGTGGGCGGCGGGGAGCTGTTTTTT. The V call is TRBV19, the J call TRBJ2-2; weak D call: TRBD2 (6 bases). The CDR3 loop spans 13 amino acids. Trimming shortened V by 7 bases and J by 7 bases, and 13 bases separated the two germline ends. CDR1 is LNHDA, CDR2 SQIVND, per germline (reference sequence). Full variable domain (rest looked up from reference TRBV19 and TRBJ2-2): DGGITQSPKYLFRKEGQNVTLSCEQNLNHDAMYWYRQDPGQGLRLIYYSQIVNDFQKGDIAEGYSVSREKKESFPLTVTSAQKNPTAFYLCASTGVGGGELFFGEGSRLTVL.

Here the CDR3 reads CASSEGGPTQYF. The CDR3 DNA reads as TGTGCCAGTAGTGAAGGGGGGCCCACGCAGTATTTT. The chain couples TRBV19 to TRBJ2-3; D is perhaps TRBD1 or TRBD2 (6 bases each). V shed 5 bases and J shed 9 bases, with 12 bases lying between them. CDR3 length: 12 amino acids. From germline, CDR1 is LNHDA and CDR2 SQIVND (reference sequence).

In DNA form, the CDR3 reads TGCAGCGTTGGGACAGGACGCACAGATACGCAGTATTTT. This gives the protein CSVGTGRTDTQYF. The genes are TRBV29-1 and TRBJ2-3, with TRBD1 matching over 7 bases. J was trimmed by 1 base and V by 4 bases; bases with no gene match: 2. The CDR3 has 13 amino acids. Germline CDR1 SQVTM, CDR2 ANQGSEA.

The rearrangement joins TRBV20-1 to TRBJ1-5; D is unresolved. The CDR3 is made up of 16 amino acids. Germline V gene sequence: CDR1 DFQATT, CDR2 SNEGSKA (reference sequence). Trimming stripped 3 bases from V and 9 bases from J, with 24 bases between. Here the CDR3 DNA reads TGCAGTGCTAGTTCAGCATCGGACCGCCGGAGAGGGCCCCAGCATTTT. Translating gives CSASSASDRRRGPQHF.

The J gene is TRBJ2-7, the V gene TRBV19, with D perhaps matching TRBD1 (5 bases). Between the trimmed V and J ends, which lost 6 bases and 4 bases, there was a span of 13 bases. The CDR3 length is 13 residues. Per the germline V gene, CDR1 is LNHDA and CDR2 is SQIVND (reference sequence). The CDR3 coding sequence is TGTGCCAGTAGGGCCTCAAGGGGTTACGAGCAGTACTTC. It yields the protein CASRASRGYEQYF.

In regard to this clone: This specimen includes other DNA sequences encoding the same CDR3. The CDR3 bases are TGTGCCAGCAGTCCTCCGGGACAGCTTAACACTGAAGCTTTCTTT. It yields the protein CASSPPGQLNTEAFF. This sequence joins TRBV28 and TRBJ1-1; 7 bases are a match to TRBD1. Germline V gives CDR1 MDHEN, CDR2 SYDVKM. V dropped 5 bases and J dropped 2; count of bases not matched to a gene: 8. CDR3 length: 15 residues.